A selection of T cell receptor beta chains follows, all from one sample in a study of spatial heterogeneity in lung cancer. A single record per CDR3 protein comes from TCRdb applying MiXCR to the 5' RACE reads. Of 25,000 to 30,000 distinct CDR3 sequences in the sample, about 5.6% were seen once. The sample consisted of PBMCs, taken at follow-up. These TCRs come from a male donor with early-stage non-small cell lung cancer. CDR3s include the opening cysteine and the closing phenylalanine or tryptophan. D genes are given only for firm matches. Size is stated for part of the rows, as once, few or many counts, or as a class when the clone is expanded.

D gene	V gene	clone size	J gene	CDR3 DNA	CDR3 protein
TRBD2	TRBV9	many	TRBJ2-7	TGTGCCAGCAGCCCCCAGCTAGCGGGCGAGCAGTACTTC	CASSPQLAGEQYF
.	TRBV18	.	TRBJ2-7	TGTGCCAGCTCACCATGGGACGGATCTCTCTACGAGCAGTACTTC	CASSPWDGSLYEQYF
.	TRBV24-1	few	TRBJ2-5	TGTGCCACCAGTGAGAGAGACGGGACTGGCGAGACCCAGTACTTC	CATSERDGTGETQYF
.	TRBV18	many	TRBJ2-5	TGTGCCAGCTCGGGCGGTAGACAAGAGACCCAGTACTTC	CASSGGRQETQYF
.	TRBV15	many	TRBJ1-4	TGTGCCACCAGCAGAGATGGGGGGCTACAGGAAAAACTGTTTTTT	CATSRDGGLQEKLFF
TRBD1	TRBV29-1	many	TRBJ1-6	TGCAGCGCTGGACAGGGTTTAAATTCACCCCTCCACTTT	CSAGQGLNSPLHF
.	TRBV27	many	TRBJ1-5	TGTGCCAGCAGACTAACCGGGGCGAGAAATAGCAATCAGCCCCAGCATTTT	CASRLTGARNSNQPQHF
.	TRBV20-1	many	TRBJ2-7	TGCAGTGCTCCTAGACACACCTACGAGCAGTACTTC	CSAPRHTYEQYF
TRBD2	TRBV2	many	TRBJ2-1	TGTGCCAGCAGTGACCCCATACTAGCGGGAGGGAACAATGAGCAGTTCTTC	CASSDPILAGGNNEQFF
.	TRBV2	many	TRBJ2-3	TGTGCCAGCAGGCTAGAAGCCACAGATACGCAGTATTTT	CASRLEATDTQYF
TRBD2	TRBV7-9	many	TRBJ2-1	TGTGCCAGCAGCTCTCCCAGGCTAGCGGGAGGAGGGTTCTTC	CASSSPRLAGGGFF
.	TRBV7-2	few	TRBJ1-3	TGTGCCAGCAGCTTGGGCGGGGGGGCTGGAAACACCATATATTTT	CASSLGGGAGNTIYF
.	TRBV7-2	.	TRBJ2-7	TGTGCCAGCAGCTTAGTGTTAGGGGGGCACGAGCAGTACTTC	CASSLVLGGHEQYF
.	TRBV20-1	many	TRBJ1-1	TGCAGTGCATCAGGGGAAGAAAGTACTGAAGCTTTCTTT	CSASGEESTEAFF
.	TRBV6-2/TRBV6-3	many	TRBJ1-1	TGTGCCAGCAGTTACTCGTGGGACACTGAAGCTTTCTTT	CASSYSWDTEAFF
.	TRBV6-5	few	TRBJ2-6	TGTGCCAGCAGTTACTCGTGGGGGGCCAGGGCCTCCTCTGGGGCCAACGTCCTGACTTTC	CASSYSWGARASSGANVLTF
.	TRBV12-3/TRBV12-4	.	TRBJ1-1	TGTGCCAGCAGTTTAGTAGGACCGAACACTGAAGCTTTCTTT	CASSLVGPNTEAFF
.	TRBV12-3/TRBV12-4	few	TRBJ1-4	TGTGCCAGCACCAGGATAGAGGGTAAAGGTGGAAAACTGTTTTTT	CASTRIEGKGGKLFF
.	TRBV4-3	.	TRBJ2-1	TGCGCCAGCAGCCAAGATCTGGGGGACGAATACAATGAGCAGTTCTTC	CASSQDLGDEYNEQFF
.	TRBV4-3	many	TRBJ2-1	TGCGCCAGCAGCCAATTGGCCGGAAGCTCCTACAATGAGCAGTTCTTC	CASSQLAGSSYNEQFF
TRBD2	TRBV12-3/TRBV12-4	.	TRBJ2-3	TGTGCCAGCAGCTTTAGCGGGGGGGTAGAAAGTACGCAGTATTTT	CASSFSGGVESTQYF
.	TRBV6-1	many	TRBJ1-5	TGTGCCAGCAGTACGCAGTATAGCAATCAGCCCCAGCATTTT	CASSTQYSNQPQHF
TRBD1	TRBV29-1	many	TRBJ2-1	TGCAGCGTTGCCGACAGGGGGGGCTACAATGAGCAGTTCTTC	CSVADRGGYNEQFF
.	TRBV6-2/TRBV6-3	.	TRBJ1-1	TGTGCCAGCAGTTTCGGCTATTTGGCAGGGGAAGCTTTCTTT	CASSFGYLAGEAFF
TRBD1	TRBV7-9	many	TRBJ2-7	TGTGCCAGCAGCCGCCGGACAGGTGAGCAGTACTTC	CASSRRTGEQYF
.	TRBV7-9	.	TRBJ2-3	TGTGCCAGCATCCTTGGGGGTTCAGATACGCAGTATTTT	CASILGGSDTQYF
.	TRBV20-1	many	TRBJ1-4	TGCAGTGCTAGAGATTGGACAACTAATGAAAAACTGTTTTTT	CSARDWTTNEKLFF
.	TRBV7-9	.	TRBJ1-1	TGTGCCAGCAGCTTAGAGGGGGGCACTGAAGCTTTCTTT	CASSLEGGTEAFF
.	TRBV14	many	TRBJ2-2	TGTGCCAGCAGCCAAGACTGGGGGGCCGGGGAGCTGTTTTTT	CASSQDWGAGELFF
.	TRBV5-6	many	TRBJ2-5	TGTGCCAGCAGCTTGAGCGAGACCCAGTACTTC	CASSLSETQYF
.	TRBV7-3	many	TRBJ2-3	TGTGCCAGCAGCGATGACGGAGATACGCAGTATTTT	CASSDDGDTQYF
.	TRBV5-1	many	TRBJ1-1	TGCGCCAGCAGCTTAAGACAGCACCCGAACACTGAAGCTTTCTTT	CASSLRQHPNTEAFF
TRBD1	TRBV27	many	TRBJ2-3	TGTGCCAGCAGCCCTCCGGGACAGCTACTCATGGGAGATACGCAGTATTTT	CASSPPGQLLMGDTQYF
.	TRBV5-1	.	TRBJ1-1	TGCGCCAGCAGGGAGTTGGGGGGCACTGAAGCTTTCTTT	CASRELGGTEAFF
.	TRBV6-5	.	TRBJ2-3	TGTGCCAGCAGTTACCCGGGCACAGATACGCAGTATTTT	CASSYPGTDTQYF
.	TRBV6-5	many	TRBJ1-1	TGTGCCAGCTTTAAAAGGAACACTGAAGCTTTCTTT	CASFKRNTEAFF
.	TRBV11-2	many	TRBJ2-3	TGTGCCAGCAGCTCTCCCCAATCTAGTTTGAGCACAGATACGCAGTATTTT	CASSSPQSSLSTDTQYF
.	TRBV7-2	few	TRBJ2-1	TGTGCCAGCAGCGACGGCGTCAGCTCCTACAATGAGCAGTTCTTC	CASSDGVSSYNEQFF
TRBD2	TRBV9	.	TRBJ2-1	TGTGCCAGCAGCACCTCTCTAGCGGGGGGGCCCCACAATGAGCAGTTCTTC	CASSTSLAGGPHNEQFF
.	TRBV12-3/TRBV12-4	few	TRBJ1-2	TGTGCCAGCAGTTTAGCGCTTATCCGGGGTGGCTACACCTTC	CASSLALIRGGYTF
.	TRBV27	many	TRBJ1-1	TGTGCCGCTGGGGGGACACTCATGAACACTGAAGCTTTCTTT	CAAGGTLMNTEAFF
.	TRBV5-6	few	TRBJ2-7	TGTGCCAGCAGCTATAGGGGGACCTACGAGCAGTACTTC	CASSYRGTYEQYF
.	TRBV3-1	.	TRBJ2-2	TGTGCCAGCAGCCCCGGGGTAGACCAACCCGCGAACACCGGGGAGCTGTTTTTT	CASSPGVDQPANTGELFF
TRBD2	TRBV24-1	.	TRBJ2-5	TGTGCCACCAGTGATTTGACTAGCGGGAGAATATGGACCCAGTACTTC	CATSDLTSGRIWTQYF
.	TRBV28	few	TRBJ1-5	TGTGCCAGCAGTGGGTACAGAACCTCCTCGCCCCAGCATTTT	CASSGYRTSSPQHF
TRBD1	TRBV27	many	TRBJ1-4	TGTGCCAGCAGTTCACAGGGGGCCGGAGGGGAAAAACTGTTTTTT	CASSSQGAGGEKLFF
TRBD1	TRBV20-1	many	TRBJ2-3	TGCAGTGCTAGAGATCCCGGGACAGGCCTTCTGGATACGCAGTATTTT	CSARDPGTGLLDTQYF
TRBD1	TRBV20-1	.	TRBJ2-1	TGCAGTGCTAGGCACAGGGGGTGGACCTACAATGAGCAGTTCTTC	CSARHRGWTYNEQFF
.	TRBV6-5	.	TRBJ1-1	TGTGCCAGCAGTTACTCGATGGGGGGCGACACTGAAGCTTTCTTT	CASSYSMGGDTEAFF
.	TRBV9	many	TRBJ2-3	TGTGCCAGCAGCGCAACTAGTTTAGTGGGAGATACGCAGTATTTT	CASSATSLVGDTQYF
.	TRBV7-9	many	TRBJ1-3	TGTGCCAGCAGCCCGGCCCTGGGGATTGGAAACACCATATATTTT	CASSPALGIGNTIYF
.	TRBV20-1	many	TRBJ1-5	TGCAGTGTTCCAGCGGGAAGTAGCAATCAGCCCCAGCATTTT	CSVPAGSSNQPQHF
.	TRBV6-6	many	TRBJ1-1	TGTGCCAGCAACCACAACACTGAAGCTTTCTTT	CASNHNTEAFF
.	TRBV30	many	TRBJ2-7	TGTGCCTGGAGTTCGACGCCGGCCCACGAGCAGTACTTC	CAWSSTPAHEQYF
.	TRBV19	many	TRBJ2-5	TGTGCCAGTAGTATCCCCGGGGGCAAGACCCAGTACTTC	CASSIPGGKTQYF
TRBD2	TRBV11-2	medium-sized	TRBJ2-1	TGTGCCAGCAGCCAATATCAGCGGGGGACTAACAATGAGCAGTTCTTC	CASSQYQRGTNNEQFF
TRBD1	TRBV10-3	few	TRBJ2-5	TGTGCCATCAGTGAGTTGCGGCCGGGACAGGTTTCAGGGACCCAGTACTTC	CAISELRPGQVSGTQYF
.	TRBV2	.	TRBJ1-5	TGTGCCAGCAGCCGACACAATCAGCCCCAGCATTTT	CASSRHNQPQHF
.	TRBV20-1	many	TRBJ2-3	TGCAGTGCTCCTTTTGGGACTCAAAATACGCAGTATTTT	CSAPFGTQNTQYF
TRBD1	TRBV24-1	many	TRBJ2-2	TGTGCCACAGGACAGGCGAACACCGGGGAGCTGTTTTTT	CATGQANTGELFF